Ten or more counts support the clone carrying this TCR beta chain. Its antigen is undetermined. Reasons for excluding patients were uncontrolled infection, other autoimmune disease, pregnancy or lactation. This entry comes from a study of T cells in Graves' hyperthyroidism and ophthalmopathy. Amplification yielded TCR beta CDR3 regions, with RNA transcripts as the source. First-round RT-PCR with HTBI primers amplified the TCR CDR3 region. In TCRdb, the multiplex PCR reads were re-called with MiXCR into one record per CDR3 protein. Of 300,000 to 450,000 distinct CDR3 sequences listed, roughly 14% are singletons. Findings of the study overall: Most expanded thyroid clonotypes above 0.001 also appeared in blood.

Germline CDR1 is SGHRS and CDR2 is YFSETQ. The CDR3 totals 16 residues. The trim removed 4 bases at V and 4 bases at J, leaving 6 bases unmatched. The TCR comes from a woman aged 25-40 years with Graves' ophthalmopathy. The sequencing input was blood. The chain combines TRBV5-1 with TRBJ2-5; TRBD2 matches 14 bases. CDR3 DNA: TGCGCCAGCAGCATGACTAGCGGGGGGGCCCGAGAGACCCAGTACTTC. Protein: CASSMTSGGARETQYF.